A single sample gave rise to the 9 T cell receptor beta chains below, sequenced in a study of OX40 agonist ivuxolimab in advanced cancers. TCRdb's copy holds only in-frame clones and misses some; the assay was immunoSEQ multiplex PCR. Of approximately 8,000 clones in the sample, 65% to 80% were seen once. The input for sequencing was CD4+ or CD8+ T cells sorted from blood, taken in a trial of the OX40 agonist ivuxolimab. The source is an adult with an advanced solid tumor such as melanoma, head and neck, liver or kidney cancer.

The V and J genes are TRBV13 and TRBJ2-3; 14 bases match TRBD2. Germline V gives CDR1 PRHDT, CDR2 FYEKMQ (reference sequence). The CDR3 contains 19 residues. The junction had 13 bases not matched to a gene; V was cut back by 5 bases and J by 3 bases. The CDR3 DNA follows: TGTGCCAGCAGCCCCTACCCGACTAGCGGGGGGGCCGGGACAGATACGCAGTATTTT. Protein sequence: CASSPYPTSGGAGTDTQYF. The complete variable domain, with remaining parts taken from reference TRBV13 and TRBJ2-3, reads AAGVIQSPRHLIKEKRETATLKCYPIPRHDTVYWYQQGPGQDPQFLISFYEKMQSDKGSIPDRFSAQQFSDYHSELNMSSLELGDSALYFCASSPYPTSGGAGTDTQYFGPGTRLTVL.

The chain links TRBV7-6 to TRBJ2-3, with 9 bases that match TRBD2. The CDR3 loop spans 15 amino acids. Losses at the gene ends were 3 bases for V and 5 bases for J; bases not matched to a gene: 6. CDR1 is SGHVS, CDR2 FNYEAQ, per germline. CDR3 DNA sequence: TGTGCCAGCAGCTTTGCGGGGGGGCTGAGAGATACGCAGTATTTT. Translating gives CASSFAGGLRDTQYF. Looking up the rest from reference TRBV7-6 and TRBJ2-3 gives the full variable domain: GAGVSQSPRYKVTKRGQDVALRCDPISGHVSLYWYRQALGQGPEFLTYFNYEAQQDKSGLPNDRFSAERPEGSISTLTIQRTEQRDSAMYRCASSFAGGLRDTQYFGPGTRLTVL.

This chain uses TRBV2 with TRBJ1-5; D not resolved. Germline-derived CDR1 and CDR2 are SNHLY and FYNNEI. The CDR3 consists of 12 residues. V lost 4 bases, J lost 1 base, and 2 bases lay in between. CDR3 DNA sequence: TGTGCCAGCAGTGGCAGCAATCAGCCCCAGCATTTT. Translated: CASSGSNQPQHF.

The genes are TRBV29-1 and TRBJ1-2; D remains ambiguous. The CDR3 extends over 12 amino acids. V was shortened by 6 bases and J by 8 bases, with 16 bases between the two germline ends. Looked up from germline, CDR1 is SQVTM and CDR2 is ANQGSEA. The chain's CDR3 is CSVPGDRGGYTF. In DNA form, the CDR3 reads TGCAGCGTGCCCGGGGATAGAGGAGGCTACACCTTC.

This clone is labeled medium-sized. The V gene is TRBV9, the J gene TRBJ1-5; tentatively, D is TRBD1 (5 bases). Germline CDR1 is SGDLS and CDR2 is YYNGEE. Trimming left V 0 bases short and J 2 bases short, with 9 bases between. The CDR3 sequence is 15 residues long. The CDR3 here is CASSVGGGGNQPQHF. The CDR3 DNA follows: TGTGCCAGCAGCGTAGGTGGAGGGGGCAATCAGCCCCAGCATTTT.

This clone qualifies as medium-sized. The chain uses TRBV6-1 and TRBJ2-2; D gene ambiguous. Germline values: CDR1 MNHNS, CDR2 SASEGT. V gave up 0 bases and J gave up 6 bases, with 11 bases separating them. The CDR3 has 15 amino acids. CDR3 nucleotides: TGTGCCAGCAGTGAAGCGCTTGACGTCGCCGGGGAGCTGTTTTTT. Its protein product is CASSEALDVAGELFF.

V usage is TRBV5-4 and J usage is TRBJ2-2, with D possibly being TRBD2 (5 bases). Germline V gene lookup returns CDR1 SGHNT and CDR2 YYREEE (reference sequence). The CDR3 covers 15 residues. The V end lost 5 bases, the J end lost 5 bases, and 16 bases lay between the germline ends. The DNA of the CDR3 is TGTGCCAGCAGTCCGGAGGCTAGCTTAACCGGGGAGCTGTTTTTT. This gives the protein CASSPEASLTGELFF.

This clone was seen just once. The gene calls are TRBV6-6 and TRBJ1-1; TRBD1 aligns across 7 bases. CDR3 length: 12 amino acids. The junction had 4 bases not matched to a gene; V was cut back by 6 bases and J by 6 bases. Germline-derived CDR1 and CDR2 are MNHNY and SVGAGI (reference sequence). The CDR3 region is CASRGTVPEAFF. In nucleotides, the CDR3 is TGTGCCAGCAGGGGGACAGTTCCTGAAGCTTTCTTT.

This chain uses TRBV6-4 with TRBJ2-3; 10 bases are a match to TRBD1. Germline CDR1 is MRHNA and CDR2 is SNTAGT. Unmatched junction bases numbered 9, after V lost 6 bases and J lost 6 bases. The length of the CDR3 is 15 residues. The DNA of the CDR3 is TGTGCCAGCAGCCCGGGGACAGGGGCGCAGGATACGCAGTATTTT. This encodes CASSPGTGAQDTQYF.